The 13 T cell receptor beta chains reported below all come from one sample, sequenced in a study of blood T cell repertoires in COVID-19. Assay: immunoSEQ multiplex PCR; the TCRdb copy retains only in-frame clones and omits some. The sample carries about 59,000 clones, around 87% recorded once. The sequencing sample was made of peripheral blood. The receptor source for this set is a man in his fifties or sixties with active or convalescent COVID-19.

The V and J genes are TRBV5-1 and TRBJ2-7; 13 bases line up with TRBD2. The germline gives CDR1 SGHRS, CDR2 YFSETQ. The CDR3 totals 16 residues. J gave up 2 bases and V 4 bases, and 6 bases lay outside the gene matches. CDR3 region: CASSKTGLAGAYEQYF. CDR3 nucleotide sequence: TGCGCCAGCAGCAAGACCGGACTAGCGGGGGCCTACGAGCAGTACTTC.

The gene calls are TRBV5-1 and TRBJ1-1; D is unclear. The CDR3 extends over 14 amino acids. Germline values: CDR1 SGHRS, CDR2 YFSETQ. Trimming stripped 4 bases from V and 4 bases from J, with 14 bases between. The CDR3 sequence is CASSKDSYGTEAFF. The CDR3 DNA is TGCGCCAGCAGCAAAGACTCCTATGGCACTGAAGCTTTCTTT. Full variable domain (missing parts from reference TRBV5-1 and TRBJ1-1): KAGVTQTPRYLIKTRGQQVTLSCSPISGHRSVSWYQQTPGQGLQFLFEYFSETQRNKGNFPGRFSGRQFSNSRSEMNVSTLELGDSALYLCASSKDSYGTEAFFGQGTRLTVV.

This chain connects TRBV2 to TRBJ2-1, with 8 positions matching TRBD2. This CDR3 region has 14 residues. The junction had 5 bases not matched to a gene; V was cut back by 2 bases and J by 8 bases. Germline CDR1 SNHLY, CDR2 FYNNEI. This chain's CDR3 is CASSESGGPHEQFF. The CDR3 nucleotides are TGTGCCAGCAGTGAATCGGGAGGGCCCCATGAGCAGTTCTTC.

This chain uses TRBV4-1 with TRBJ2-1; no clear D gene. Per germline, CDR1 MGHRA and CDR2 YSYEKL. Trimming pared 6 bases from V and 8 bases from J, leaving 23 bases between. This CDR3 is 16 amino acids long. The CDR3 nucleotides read TGCGCCAGCAGAATGTCAGGTGAACTTTTACAATATGAGCAGTTCTTC. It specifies CASRMSGELLQYEQFF.

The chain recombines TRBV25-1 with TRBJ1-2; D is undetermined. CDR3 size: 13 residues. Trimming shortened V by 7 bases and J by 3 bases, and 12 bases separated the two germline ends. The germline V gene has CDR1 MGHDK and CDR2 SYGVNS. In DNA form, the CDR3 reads TGTGCCAGCACCATGGGCCATGACTATGGCTACACCTTC. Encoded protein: CASTMGHDYGYTF.

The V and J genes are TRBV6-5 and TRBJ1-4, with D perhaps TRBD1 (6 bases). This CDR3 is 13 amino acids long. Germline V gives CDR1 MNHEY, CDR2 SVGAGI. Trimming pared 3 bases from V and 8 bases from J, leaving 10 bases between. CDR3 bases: TGTGCCAGCAGTTATGAGGGGGGGGAAAAACTGTTTTTT. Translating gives CASSYEGGEKLFF.

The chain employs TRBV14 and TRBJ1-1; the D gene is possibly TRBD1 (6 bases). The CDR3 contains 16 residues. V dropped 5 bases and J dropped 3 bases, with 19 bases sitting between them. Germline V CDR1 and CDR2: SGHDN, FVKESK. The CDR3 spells CASSDLKQGLDTEAFF. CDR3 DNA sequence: TGTGCCAGCAGCGACCTTAAACAGGGTCTGGACACTGAAGCTTTCTTT.

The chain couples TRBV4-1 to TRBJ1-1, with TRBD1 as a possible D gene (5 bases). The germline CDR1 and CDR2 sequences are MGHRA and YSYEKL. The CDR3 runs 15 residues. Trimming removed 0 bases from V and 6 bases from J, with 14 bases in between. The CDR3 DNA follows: TGCGCCAGCAGCCAAGAAGGGGCCCAATTAGCTGAAGCTTTCTTT. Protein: CASSQEGAQLAEAFF.

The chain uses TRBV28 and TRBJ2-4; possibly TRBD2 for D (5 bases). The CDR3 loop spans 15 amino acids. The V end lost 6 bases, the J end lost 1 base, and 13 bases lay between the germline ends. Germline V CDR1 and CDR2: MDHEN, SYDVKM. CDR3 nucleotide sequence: TGTGCCAGCAGCACGCGGAGGTTCGCCAAAAACATTCAGTACTTC. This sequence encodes CASSTRRFAKNIQYF.

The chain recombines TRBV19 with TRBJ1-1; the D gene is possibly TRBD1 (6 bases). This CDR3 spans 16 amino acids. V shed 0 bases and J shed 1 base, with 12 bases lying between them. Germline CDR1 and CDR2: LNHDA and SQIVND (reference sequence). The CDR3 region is CASSIDTTGTNTEAFF. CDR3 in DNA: TGTGCCAGTAGTATAGACACTACAGGGACGAACACTGAAGCTTTCTTT.

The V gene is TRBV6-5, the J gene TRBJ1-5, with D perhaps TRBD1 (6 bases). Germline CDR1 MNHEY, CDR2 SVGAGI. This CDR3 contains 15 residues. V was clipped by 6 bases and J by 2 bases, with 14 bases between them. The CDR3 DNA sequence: TGTGCCAGCAGACTTAGCAGGGGTGGCAATCAGCCCCAGCATTTT. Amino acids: CASRLSRGGNQPQHF.

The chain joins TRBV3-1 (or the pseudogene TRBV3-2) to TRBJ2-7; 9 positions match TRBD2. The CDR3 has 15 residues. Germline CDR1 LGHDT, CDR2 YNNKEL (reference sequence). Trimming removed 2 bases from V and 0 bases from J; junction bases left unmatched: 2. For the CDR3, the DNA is TGTGCCAGCAGCCAACCTAGCGGGACCTCCTACGAGCAGTACTTC. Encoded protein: CASSQPSGTSYEQYF.

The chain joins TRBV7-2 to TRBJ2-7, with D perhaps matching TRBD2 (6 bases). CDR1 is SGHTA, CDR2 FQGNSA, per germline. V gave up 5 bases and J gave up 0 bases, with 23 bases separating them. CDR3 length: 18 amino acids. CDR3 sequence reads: CASSPRWMGDSRSYEQYF. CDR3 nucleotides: TGTGCCAGCAGCCCGAGGTGGATGGGGGACTCCCGCTCCTACGAGCAGTACTTC.